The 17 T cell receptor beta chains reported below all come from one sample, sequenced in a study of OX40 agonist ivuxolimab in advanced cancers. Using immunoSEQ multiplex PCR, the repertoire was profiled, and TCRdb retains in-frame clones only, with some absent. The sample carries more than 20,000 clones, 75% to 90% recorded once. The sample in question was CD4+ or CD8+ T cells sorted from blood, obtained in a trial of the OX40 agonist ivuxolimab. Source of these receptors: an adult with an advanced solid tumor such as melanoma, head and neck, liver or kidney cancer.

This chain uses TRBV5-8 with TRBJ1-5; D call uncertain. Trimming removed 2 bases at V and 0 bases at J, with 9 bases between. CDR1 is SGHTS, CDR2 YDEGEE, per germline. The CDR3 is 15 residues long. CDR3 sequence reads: CASSFGDTSNQPQHF. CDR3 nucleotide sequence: TGTGCCAGCAGCTTCGGAGATACTAGCAATCAGCCCCAGCATTTT.

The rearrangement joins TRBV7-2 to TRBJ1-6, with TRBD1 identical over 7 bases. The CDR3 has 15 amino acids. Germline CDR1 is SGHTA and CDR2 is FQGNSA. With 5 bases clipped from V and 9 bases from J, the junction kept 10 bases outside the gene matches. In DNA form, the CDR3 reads TGTGCCAGCAGCCAGGACAGGCAGCCGGGTTCACCCCTCCACTTT. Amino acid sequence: CASSQDRQPGSPLHF.

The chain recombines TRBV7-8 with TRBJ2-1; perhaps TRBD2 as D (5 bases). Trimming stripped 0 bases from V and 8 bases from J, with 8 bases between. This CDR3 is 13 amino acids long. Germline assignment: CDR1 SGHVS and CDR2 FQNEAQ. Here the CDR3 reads CASSLADWDEQFF. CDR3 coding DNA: TGTGCCAGCAGCTTAGCGGACTGGGATGAGCAGTTCTTC. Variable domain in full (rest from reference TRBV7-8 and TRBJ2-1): GAGVSQSPRYKVAKRGQDVALRCDPISGHVSLFWYQQALGQGPEFLTYFQNEAQLDKSGLPSDRFFAERPEGSVSTLKIQRTQQEDSAVYLCASSLADWDEQFFGPGTRLTVL.

CDR3 amino acids: CSATGTQYF. The CDR3 region has the DNA TGCAGTGCCACCGGGACGCAGTATTTT. The chain joins TRBV20-1 to TRBJ2-3; no firm D call. Germline CDR1 and CDR2: DFQATT and SNEGSKA (reference sequence). The ends were cut back, 6 bases at V and 9 bases at J, with 7 bases in the middle. This CDR3 has 9 amino acids.

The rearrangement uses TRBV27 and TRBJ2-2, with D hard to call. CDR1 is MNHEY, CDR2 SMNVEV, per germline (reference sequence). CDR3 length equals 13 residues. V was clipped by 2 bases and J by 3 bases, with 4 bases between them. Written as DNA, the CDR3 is TGTGCCAGCAGTTTAGGCTACACCGGGGAGCTGTTTTTT. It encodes CASSLGYTGELFF.

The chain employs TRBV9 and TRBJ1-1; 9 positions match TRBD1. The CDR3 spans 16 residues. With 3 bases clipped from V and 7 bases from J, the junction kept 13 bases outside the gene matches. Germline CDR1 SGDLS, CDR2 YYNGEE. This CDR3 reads CASSAGQGASFLEAFF. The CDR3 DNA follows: TGTGCCAGCAGCGCGGGACAGGGCGCATCCTTCCTTGAAGCTTTCTTT. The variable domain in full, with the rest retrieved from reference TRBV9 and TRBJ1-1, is DSGVTQTPKHLITATGQRVTLRCSPRSGDLSVYWYQQSLDQGLQFLIQYYNGEERAKGNILERFSAQQFPDLHSELNLSSLELGDSALYFCASSAGQGASFLEAFFGQGTRLTVV.

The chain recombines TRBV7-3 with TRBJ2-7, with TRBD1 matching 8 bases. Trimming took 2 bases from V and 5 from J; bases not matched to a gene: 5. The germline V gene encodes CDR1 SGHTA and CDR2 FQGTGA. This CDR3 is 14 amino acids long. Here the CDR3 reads CASSLGAGGHEQYF. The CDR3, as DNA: TGTGCCAGCAGCTTAGGGGCAGGGGGCCACGAGCAGTACTTC.

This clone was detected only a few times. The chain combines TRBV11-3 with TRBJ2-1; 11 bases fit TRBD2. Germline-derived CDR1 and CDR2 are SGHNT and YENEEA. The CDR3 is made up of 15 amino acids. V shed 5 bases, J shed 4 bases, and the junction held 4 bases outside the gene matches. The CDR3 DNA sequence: TGTGCCAGCAGCCCCGGGACTAGCGGATACAATGAGCAGTTCTTC. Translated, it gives CASSPGTSGYNEQFF.

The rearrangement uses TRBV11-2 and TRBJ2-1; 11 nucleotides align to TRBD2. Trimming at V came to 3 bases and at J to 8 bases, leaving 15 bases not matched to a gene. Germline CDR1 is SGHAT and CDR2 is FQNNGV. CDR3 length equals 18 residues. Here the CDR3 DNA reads TGTGCCAGCAGCTTGGGACCTTATAGCGGGGGGGCAGGTGATGAGCAGTTCTTC. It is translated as CASSLGPYSGGAGDEQFF.

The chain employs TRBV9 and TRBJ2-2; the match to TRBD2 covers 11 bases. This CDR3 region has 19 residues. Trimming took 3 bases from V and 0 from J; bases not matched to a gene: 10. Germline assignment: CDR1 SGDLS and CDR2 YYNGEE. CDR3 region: CASSDNLSGRDSNTGELFF. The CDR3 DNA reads TGTGCCAGCAGCGATAACCTTAGCGGGAGGGATTCGAACACCGGGGAGCTGTTTTTT.

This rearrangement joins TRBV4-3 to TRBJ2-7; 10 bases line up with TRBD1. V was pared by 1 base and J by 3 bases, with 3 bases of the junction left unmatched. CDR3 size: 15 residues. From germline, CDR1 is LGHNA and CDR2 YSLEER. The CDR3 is CASSQGQGAFYEQYF. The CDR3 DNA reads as TGCGCCAGCAGCCAAGGACAGGGGGCCTTCTACGAGCAGTACTTC.

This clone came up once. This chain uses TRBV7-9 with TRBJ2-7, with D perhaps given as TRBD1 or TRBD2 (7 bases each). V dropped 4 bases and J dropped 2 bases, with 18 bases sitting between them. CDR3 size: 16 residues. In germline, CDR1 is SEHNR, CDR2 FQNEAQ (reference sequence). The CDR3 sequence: CASSSTNRGLTYEQYF. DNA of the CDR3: TGTGCCAGCAGCTCGACCAACAGGGGACTAACCTACGAGCAGTACTTC.

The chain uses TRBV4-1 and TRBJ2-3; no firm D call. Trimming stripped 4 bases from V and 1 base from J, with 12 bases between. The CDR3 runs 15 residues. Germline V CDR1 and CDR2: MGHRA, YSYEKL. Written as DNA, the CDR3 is TGCGCCAGCAGCCCGCCGGCTGGCGGCACAGATACGCAGTATTTT. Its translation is CASSPPAGGTDTQYF.

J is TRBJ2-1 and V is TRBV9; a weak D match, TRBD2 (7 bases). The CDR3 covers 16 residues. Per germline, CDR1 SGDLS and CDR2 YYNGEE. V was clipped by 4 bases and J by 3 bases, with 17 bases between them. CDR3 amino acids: CASSLGGGANYNEQFF. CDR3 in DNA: TGTGCCAGCAGCCTAGGGGGAGGGGCCAACTACAATGAGCAGTTCTTC.

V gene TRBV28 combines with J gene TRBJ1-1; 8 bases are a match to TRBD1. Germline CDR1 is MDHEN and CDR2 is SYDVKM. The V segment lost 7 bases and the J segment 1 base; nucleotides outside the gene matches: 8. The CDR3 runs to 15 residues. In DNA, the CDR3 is TGTGCCAGCACCCTCGGACAGGGAGGGAACACTGAAGCTTTCTTT. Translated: CASTLGQGGNTEAFF.

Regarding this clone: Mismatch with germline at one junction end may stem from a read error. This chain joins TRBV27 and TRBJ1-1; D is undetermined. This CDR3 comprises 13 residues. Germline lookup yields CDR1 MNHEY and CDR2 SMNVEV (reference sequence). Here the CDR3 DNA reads TGTGCGAGCAGCGGATGGATGAACACTGAAGCTTTCTTT. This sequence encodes CASSGWMNTEAFF.

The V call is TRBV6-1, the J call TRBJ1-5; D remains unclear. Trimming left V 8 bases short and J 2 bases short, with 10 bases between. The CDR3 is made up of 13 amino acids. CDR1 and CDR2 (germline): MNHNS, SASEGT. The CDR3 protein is CASLLYGNQPQHF. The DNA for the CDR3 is TGTGCCAGCCTACTGTATGGCAATCAGCCCCAGCATTTT.